Shown below are 6 T cell receptor beta chains from a single sample sequenced in a study of T cells in women clearing cervical HPV infection. The protocol was immunoSEQ multiplex PCR, while the TCRdb copy is restricted to in-frame clones and leaves out a portion. The sample table includes roughly 42,000 clones. The sequenced sample consisted of blood buffy coat. These receptors came from a woman between 18 and 70 years old with a cervical HPV16 infection that either progressed to CIN3+ or cleared (not recorded which).

A word on this clone: The read is 3 residues too short to cover the CDR3 end, so that end is filled in from the germline J gene. The chain combines TRBV2 with TRBJ2-5; TRBD2 agrees at 7 bases. CDR3 size: 13 residues. V lost 5 bases and J lost 6; bases outside the gene matches: 6. Germline-derived CDR1 and CDR2 are SNHLY and FYNNEI. CDR3 region: CASSNSGQQTQYF. The covered CDR3 bases are TGTGCCAGCAGTAATAGCGGGCAACAGACC.

Points on this clone: At one of its ends the junction is not consistent with the germline gene, which may arise from a read error. The CDR3 end is not reached by the read, which stops 3 residues before it; the germline J gene fills it in. Other nucleotide sequences from this sample produce the same CDR3. The J gene is TRBJ1-3, the V gene TRBV5-1, with D perhaps TRBD1 (5 bases). Looked up from germline, CDR1 is SGHRS and CDR2 is YFSETQ. This CDR3 comprises 15 residues. The part of the CDR3 DNA that was read is TGCGCCAGCAGCTTGGCCGCAGGGTTTGGAAACACG. Protein: CASSLAAGFGNT. The full CDR3 protein reads CASSLAAGFGNTIYF.

In regard to this clone: The CDR3 extends 3 residues past the end of the read, so its final part is completed from the germline J gene. The chain combines TRBV19 with TRBJ1-2; possibly TRBD1 for D (6 bases). Germline values: CDR1 LNHDA, CDR2 SQIVND (reference sequence). V lost 5 bases and J 5 bases, leaving 12 bases between the germline ends. The CDR3 is 13 amino acids. This CDR3 reads CASSSQGGYGYTF. The CDR3 bases that were read are TGTGCCAGTAGTTCACAGGGAGGTTATGGC.

Remarks on this clone: With the read ending 3 residues before the CDR3 end, the germline J gene is used to fill in that end. The V gene is TRBV5-1, the J gene TRBJ2-7; 7 bases match TRBD2. CDR3 length equals 17 residues. Unmatched junction bases numbered 15, after V lost 3 bases and J lost 3 bases. In germline, CDR1 is SGHRS, CDR2 YFSETQ. CDR3 loop: CASSSSRGELGIYEQYF. Incomplete CDR3 DNA: TGCGCCAGCAGCTCCTCCCGGGGGGAGCTCGGGATCTACGAG.

The CDR3 reads CASSLVRVKETQYF. The covered CDR3 bases are TGTGCCAGCAGCTTGGTTAGGGTAAAGGAGACC. The chain uses TRBV5-5 and TRBJ2-5; D is unresolved. The read terminates 3 residues before the CDR3 end, so the remaining end is supplied by the germline J gene. The CDR3 is 14 residues long. Germline values: CDR1 SGHKS, CDR2 YYEKEE (reference sequence). V lost 0 bases and J lost 5, with 11 bases in between.

In regard to this clone: The read ends 3 residues early relative to the CDR3; the germline J gene fills the gap. This sequence joins TRBV11-3 and TRBJ1-2; no firm D call. V lost 1 base, J lost 7 bases, and 7 bases lay in between. The CDR3 length is 12 residues. CDR1 SGHNT and CDR2 YENEEA come from the germline V gene. The CDR3: CASSLGGFGYTF. The CDR3 bases that were read are TGTGCCAGCAGCTTAGGAGGGTTTGGC.